Presented here are 3 T cell receptor beta chains from one specimen sequenced in a study of cytomegalovirus exposure and HLA in healthy donors. Primers included in the PCR were 60 Vbeta and 13 Jbeta primers. Data came from immunoSEQ multiplex PCR; TCRdb stores just in-frame clones and leaves some out. The data contain under 200,000 clones, 68% of them singletons. Sequenced: PBMCs. Receptors were obtained from a woman in her thirties or forties in good health and CMV-seropositive.

In this sample, this clone turned up a few times. The J gene is TRBJ2-3, the V gene TRBV19; tentative D call: TRBD2 (6 bases). The V and J ends lost 6 bases and 11 bases respectively, with 18 bases between them. Germline V gene sequence: CDR1 LNHDA, CDR2 SQIVND (reference sequence). There are 13 residues in the CDR3. CDR3 DNA: TGTGCCAGTAGGACGAGGGAACTAGCTGTGCAGTATTTT. It specifies CASRTRELAVQYF.

This clone was seen a few times. At one end, the junction sequence differs from germline, possibly due to a read error. The chain couples TRBV6-5 to TRBJ1-2; D gene unclear. Germline V gene data show CDR1 as MNHEY and CDR2 as SVGAGI. CDR3 size: 12 residues. The CDR3: CASSYSNYGYPF. The CDR3 DNA reads as TGTGCCAGCAGTTACTCAAACTATGGCTACCCCTTC.

This clone was counted between two and nine times. The CDR3 region is CASSSPRGGYTF. CDR3 DNA sequence: TGTGCCAGCAGTTCACCCAGGGGTGGCTACACCTTC. The gene calls are TRBV28 and TRBJ1-2; possible D gene TRBD1, 6 bases. CDR3 size: 12 residues. Looked up from germline, CDR1 is MDHEN and CDR2 is SYDVKM. V was pared by 4 bases and J by 7 bases, with 10 bases between.